These 18 T cell receptor beta chains were all obtained from the same sample, sequenced in a study of cytomegalovirus exposure and HLA in healthy donors. PCR was performed using 60 Vbeta and 13 Jbeta primers. The protocol was immunoSEQ multiplex PCR, while the TCRdb copy is restricted to in-frame clones and leaves out a portion. The sample has just under 95,000 clones; approximately 80% are singletons. Material: PBMCs. These receptors were collected from a human donor in good health.

V usage is TRBV27 and J usage is TRBJ2-7; D is unclear. The CDR3 is made up of 12 amino acids. The germline V gene has CDR1 MNHEY and CDR2 SMNVEV (reference sequence). V dropped 6 bases and J dropped 6 bases, with 12 bases sitting between them. CDR3 loop: CASRPRLGEQYF. CDR3 nucleotide sequence: TGTGCCAGCAGACCTAGACTGGGCGAGCAGTACTTC.

The rearrangement links TRBV29-1 to TRBJ2-7, with a weak D call TRBD2 (6 bases). The CDR3 spans 15 residues. Germline V CDR1 and CDR2: SQVTM, ANQGSEA. The germline V and J ends were trimmed by 5 bases and 0 bases, with 17 bases remaining between them. As DNA, the CDR3 is TGCAGCGTTACCGGAGGGGACCTACACTCCTACGAGCAGTACTTC. This gives the protein CSVTGGDLHSYEQYF.

V usage is TRBV29-1 and J usage is TRBJ1-1; 8 bases align to TRBD1. Per germline, CDR1 SQVTM and CDR2 ANQGSEA. V lost 8 bases and J lost 6; bases outside the gene matches: 11. The CDR3 spans 13 residues. Written as DNA, the CDR3 is TGCAGCAGTCTCCAGGGGGCGCTTCCTGAAGCTTTCTTT. It is translated as CSSLQGALPEAFF. The variable domain in full, completed from reference TRBV29-1 and TRBJ1-1, reads SAVISQKPSRDICQRGTSLTIQCQVDSQVTMMFWYRQQPGQSLTLIATANQGSEATYESGFVIDKFPISRPNLTFSTLTVSNMSPEDSSIYLCSSLQGALPEAFFGQGTRLTVV.

The rearrangement uses TRBV11-2 and TRBJ2-2; maybe TRBD2 (5 bases). V lost 5 bases and J 4 bases, leaving 14 bases between the germline ends. The CDR3 totals 15 residues. Germline V gives CDR1 SGHAT, CDR2 FQNNGV. This CDR3 reads CASSARTHGTGELFF. CDR3 sequence (DNA): TGTGCCAGCAGCGCCAGGACTCACGGCACCGGGGAGCTGTTTTTT.

The sample holds a few counts of this clone. This chain joins TRBV6-1 and TRBJ1-6; unclear D gene. Germline V gene data show CDR1 as MNHNS and CDR2 as SASEGT. The CDR3 sequence is 12 residues long. With 8 bases removed from V and 7 bases from J, the gap between germline ends came to 9 bases. For the CDR3, the DNA is TGTGCCAGCCTACGGGAAAATTCACCCCTCCACTTT. Residues: CASLRENSPLHF.

This clone has only one observation. V and J are TRBV6-5 and TRBJ2-1, with 10 bases that match TRBD2. CDR3 length: 16 residues. CDR1 and CDR2 (germline): MNHEY, SVGAGI. V shed 0 bases and J 6 bases; nucleotides not matched to a gene: 5. This CDR3 is CASSYSILAGFNEQFF. CDR3 nucleotides: TGTGCCAGCAGTTACTCGATACTAGCGGGATTCAATGAGCAGTTCTTC.

In DNA form, the CDR3 reads TGTGCCAGCACCTTTGACTCAGGGAGGCGGACTGAAGCTTTCTTT. Protein sequence: CASTFDSGRRTEAFF. V usage is TRBV7-8 and J usage is TRBJ1-1; D possibly corresponds to TRBD1 (5 bases). CDR3 size: 15 residues. Germline loops: CDR1 SGHVS, CDR2 FQNEAQ. Trimming removed 7 bases at V and 5 bases at J, with 20 bases between.

The J gene is TRBJ2-7, the V gene TRBV4-1, with 10 bases aligning to TRBD2. This CDR3 has 15 amino acids. J gave up 1 base and V 5 bases, and 5 bases lay outside the gene matches. Germline V gene lookup returns CDR1 MGHRA and CDR2 YSYEKL. CDR3 bases: TGCGCCAGCAGCGGATGGACTAGCGGATCCTACGAGCAGTACTTC. Its protein product is CASSGWTSGSYEQYF.

This sequence joins TRBV29-1 and TRBJ2-7; 10 nucleotides line up with TRBD1. V gave up 7 bases and J gave up 2 bases; unmatched junction bases: 2. Germline-derived CDR1 and CDR2 are SQVTM and ANQGSEA. The CDR3 length is 12 residues. CDR3: CSAGQGAYEQYF. CDR3 nucleotide sequence: TGCAGCGCTGGACAGGGGGCCTACGAGCAGTACTTC.

The chain employs TRBV7-9 and TRBJ1-1; D is unclear. Per the germline V gene, CDR1 is SEHNR and CDR2 is FQNEAQ (reference sequence). V was pared by 1 base and J by 7 bases, with 10 bases between. The CDR3 length is 13 residues. This chain's CDR3 is CASSLGPGSEAFF. In DNA form, the CDR3 reads TGTGCCAGCAGCTTAGGTCCCGGGAGTGAAGCTTTCTTT. The variable domain in full, completed from reference TRBV7-9 and TRBJ1-1, reads DTGVSQNPRHKITKRGQNVTFRCDPISEHNRLYWYRQTLGQGPEFLTYFQNEAQLEKSRLLSDRFSAERPKGSFSTLEIQRTEQGDSAMYLCASSLGPGSEAFFGQGTRLTVV.

This clone was seen more than once but under ten times. The rearrangement links TRBV5-8 to TRBJ1-1, with TRBD1 as a possible D gene (6 bases). V was pared by 4 bases and J by 5 bases, with 9 bases between. Germline V lookup: CDR1 SGHTS, CDR2 YDEGEE. This CDR3 is built from 12 residues. This CDR3 reads CASSLQGTEAFF. The CDR3 coding sequence is TGTGCCAGCAGCCTACAGGGAACTGAAGCTTTCTTT.

The gene calls are TRBV30 and TRBJ1-2; D may be TRBD1 (6 bases). CDR3 length: 12 residues. V lost 5 bases and J lost 8, with 15 bases in between. Germline CDR1 GTSNPN, CDR2 SVGIG (reference sequence). CDR3 DNA: TGTGCCTGGCTGGGGGGCGGGGGCGGCTACACCTTC. Its translation is CAWLGGGGGYTF.

The chain carries TRBV7-9 and TRBJ2-7, with 9 nucleotides matching TRBD2. V lost 4 bases and J lost 6; bases outside the gene matches: 16. CDR3 length equals 17 residues. CDR1 is SEHNR and CDR2 is FQNEAQ in the germline V gene (reference sequence). CDR3 sequence reads: CASSWGGPRSGSLEQYF. CDR3 nucleotide sequence: TGTGCCAGCAGCTGGGGGGGTCCGCGTAGCGGGAGTCTCGAGCAGTACTTC.

This chain links TRBV5-4 with TRBJ2-7; tentative D call: TRBD2 (5 bases). The CDR3 has 15 residues. Deletions cut 4 bases from V and 4 bases from J, with 18 bases between. Germline values: CDR1 SGHNT, CDR2 YYREEE (reference sequence). CDR3 region: CASSPGSDGDYEQYF. For the CDR3, the DNA is TGTGCCAGCAGCCCGGGTTCGGACGGGGATTACGAGCAGTACTTC. The complete variable domain, with remaining parts taken from reference TRBV5-4 and TRBJ2-7, reads ETGVTQSPTHLIKTRGQQVTLRCSSQSGHNTVSWYQQALGQGPQFIFQYYREEENGRGNFPPRFSGLQFPNYSSELNVNALELDDSALYLCASSPGSDGDYEQYFGPGTRLTVT.

This chain connects TRBV29-1 to TRBJ2-1; 9 nucleotides agree with TRBD1. The trim removed 8 bases at V and 9 bases at J, leaving 8 bases unmatched. The length of the CDR3 is 12 residues. Looked up from germline, CDR1 is SQVTM and CDR2 is ANQGSEA. CDR3 sequence (DNA): TGCAGCTTGGGACAGGGCAGGAGTGAGCAGTTCTTC. It encodes CSLGQGRSEQFF.

This chain connects TRBV5-6 to TRBJ2-5; 12 bases agree with TRBD1. CDR3 length: 15 amino acids. Germline-derived CDR1 and CDR2 are SGHDT and YYEEEE. The J segment lost 5 bases and the V segment lost 3 bases, leaving 5 bases of the junction unmatched. The CDR3 loop is CASSSPGQGAETQYF. CDR3 in DNA: TGTGCCAGCAGCTCTCCGGGACAGGGGGCGGAGACCCAGTACTTC.

The chain has TRBV18 and TRBJ2-3, with D perhaps TRBD1 (5 bases). CDR3 length: 12 residues. Deletions cut 1 base from V and 14 bases from J, with 13 bases between. CDR1 and CDR2 (germline): KGHSH, LQKENI. CDR3 nucleotides: TGTGCCAGCTCACCACAGGGGCAGGGATGGTATTTT. Its translation: CASSPQGQGWYF.

Only a few counts were recorded for this clone. This chain connects TRBV14 to TRBJ1-1, with 9 bases that match TRBD1. V shed 6 bases and J 7 bases; nucleotides not matched to a gene: 12. Germline CDR1 and CDR2: SGHDN and FVKESK. The CDR3 is 15 amino acids. The CDR3 nucleotides are TGTGCCAGCAGACAATCCTCGGGGACAGGGAGTGAAGCTTTCTTT. This sequence encodes CASRQSSGTGSEAFF.